This is a list of T cell receptor beta chains from one sample in a study of T cell changes during pregnancy in multiple sclerosis. Clones were sequenced by immunoSEQ multiplex PCR, and TCRdb holds only the in-frame ones, with some missing. The sample has about 73,000 clones; approximately 87% are singletons. The material was peripheral blood, obtained after pregnancy. Receptors were obtained from a female donor in good health, enrolled as a control in a pregnancy study. Both conserved end residues are part of each CDR3. Each record gives: V gene, clone size, D gene, J gene, CDR3 protein, CDR3 DNA. The D gene is left open where the match is weak. The size of a clone is reported for some rows only, either as once, few or many, or as a class for expanded clones.

V gene: TRBV4-1; clone size: .; D gene: .; J gene: TRBJ1-2; CDR3 protein: CASSQASLAGQSVNYGYTF; CDR3 DNA: TGCGCCAGCAGCCAAGCGTCCCTTGCAGGACAGTCGGTGAACTATGGCTACACCTTC
V gene: TRBV2; clone size: .; D gene: .; J gene: TRBJ1-2; CDR3 protein: CALGQGLPHGYTF; CDR3 DNA: TGTGCCCTCGGGCAGGGCCTCCCCCATGGCTACACCTTC
V gene: TRBV6-5; clone size: .; D gene: .; J gene: TRBJ1-1; CDR3 protein: CATGQLVRGTEAFF; CDR3 DNA: TGTGCCACAGGGCAACTCGTTCGAGGTACTGAAGCTTTCTTT
V gene: TRBV6-5; clone size: .; D gene: .; J gene: TRBJ2-3; CDR3 protein: CASSPTVVADTQYF; CDR3 DNA: TGTGCCAGCAGTCCAACAGTAGTTGCAGATACGCAGTATTTT
V gene: TRBV5-1; clone size: .; D gene: .; J gene: TRBJ2-1; CDR3 protein: CASSLVVAGYNEQFF; CDR3 DNA: TGCGCCAGCAGCTTGGTGGTAGCAGGGTACAATGAGCAGTTCTTC
V gene: TRBV7-9; clone size: once; D gene: .; J gene: TRBJ2-5; CDR3 protein: CASSLALGVAETQYF; CDR3 DNA: TGTGCCAGCAGCTTAGCGCTAGGCGTAGCAGAGACCCAGTACTTC
V gene: TRBV11-2; clone size: .; D gene: TRBD1; J gene: TRBJ1-5; CDR3 protein: CASSFGQGSGQPQHF; CDR3 DNA: TGTGCCAGCAGCTTTGGACAGGGTTCGGGCCAGCCCCAGCATTTT
V gene: TRBV7-9; clone size: .; D gene: .; J gene: TRBJ2-1; CDR3 protein: CASSAGYGGEQFF; CDR3 DNA: TGTGCCAGCAGCGCGGGATATGGGGGGGAGCAGTTCTTC
V gene: TRBV5-1; clone size: .; D gene: .; J gene: TRBJ1-3; CDR3 protein: CASSPGGANTIYF; CDR3 DNA: TGCGCCAGCAGCCCCGGGGGAGCAAACACCATATATTTT
V gene: TRBV2; clone size: .; D gene: TRBD1; J gene: TRBJ2-7; CDR3 protein: CASSARTGLTYEQYF; CDR3 DNA: TGTGCCAGCAGTGCCAGGACAGGGCTAACGTACGAGCAGTACTTC
V gene: TRBV30; clone size: .; D gene: TRBD2; J gene: TRBJ2-2; CDR3 protein: CAWKREVLNTGELFF; CDR3 DNA: TGTGCCTGGAAACGGGAGGTTCTTAACACCGGGGAGCTGTTTTTT
V gene: TRBV6-4; clone size: .; D gene: TRBD2; J gene: TRBJ2-1; CDR3 protein: CASSDSSGSYNEQFF; CDR3 DNA: TGTGCCAGCAGTGACTCTAGCGGGAGTTACAATGAGCAGTTCTTC
V gene: TRBV27; clone size: .; D gene: TRBD2; J gene: TRBJ2-7; CDR3 protein: CASSPTSGSFYEQYF; CDR3 DNA: TGTGCCAGCAGCCCCACTAGCGGGAGTTTTTACGAGCAGTACTTC
V gene: TRBV19; clone size: .; D gene: TRBD1; J gene: TRBJ2-3; CDR3 protein: CASSLRQGPDTQYF; CDR3 DNA: TGTGCCAGTAGTCTCCGACAGGGCCCAGATACGCAGTATTTT